The T cell receptor (beta chain) described here comes from a study of T cell repertoires in cytomegalovirus infection (dated by TCRdb to 2018 to 2020). Study-wide context: Because public TCR beta signatures pointed to carriage of CMV infection together with the matching HLA type, the HLA type of each donor mattered for the analysis.

Sequencing used an Illumina HiSeq 1500. TCRdb's own reprocessing of the public reads used fastp at Q25 and MiXCR and kept productive beta chains. Each entry is one CDR3 protein sequence, shown with its most common DNA and genes. The sample data list around 260,000 distinct CDR3 sequences, and approximately 8.3% of these were observed just once. The top ten clonotypes cover around 15% of the sample. This clonotype was picked up a small number of times. Its antigen is unknown. Nothing much larger sits one base from this clone, and base qualities are not available. Study-wide conclusions, independent of this receptor: The ex vivo response was dominated by HLA-C-restricted CMV-specific TCR beta clonotypes, and the single most frequent clonotype in two of eight donors was supplied by these HLA-C-restricted clonotypes. In both this cohort and an independent roughly 400-donor cohort, the cumulative frequency of public TCR beta family members distinguished carriers of CMV infection plus the relevant HLA type.

The specimen was PBMCs. This clonotype was obtained from a human donor in good health (CMV status not recorded). Some clones in this sample may be carry-over from other donors' samples.

The CDR3 sequence is CASSLEPGLDEQYF. The sequence in DNA is TGCGCCAGCAGCCTAGAGCCGGGACTAGACGAGCAGTACTTC. This chain joins TRBV5-1 to TRBJ2-7, with 8 bases in between that match TRBD2. From V the trimming removes 4 bases and from J it removes 5 bases, while the gene matches leave 8 bases of the junction unaccounted for. From cysteine to phenylalanine, the CDR3 is 14 amino acids long. This entry keeps only the CDR3 DNA: 42 bases, framed from base 1. The germline V gene yields SGHRS for CDR1 and YFSETQ for CDR2. Extended through the reference TRBV5-1 and TRBJ2-7 proteins, this CDR3 yields the full variable domain: KAGVTQTPRYLIKTRGQQVTLSCSPISGHRSVSWYQQTPGQGLQFLFEYFSETQRNKGNFPGRFSGRQFSNSRSEMNVSTLELGDSALYLCASSLEPGLDEQYFGPGTRLTVT.